This T cell receptor (beta chain) was retrieved from a study of Graves' ophthalmopathy and Graves' hyperthyroidism. For the study at large: Peripheral blood was obtained at first diagnosis, ahead of any treatment.

Active ophthalmopathy (CAS at least 3, NOSPECS at least 4), lasting under 3 months. From fresh peripheral blood, around 9.3 ml in volume, the PBMCs were obtained. Per the germline V gene, CDR1 is SGHKS and CDR2 is YYEKEE (reference sequence). CDR3 length: 15 amino acids. V was pared by 5 bases and J by 2 bases, with 17 bases between. This clonotype was counted many times. The TCR beta CDR3 regions underwent amplification from RNA transcripts. HTBI primers were used in a first-round RT-PCR, which preceded a second-round multiplex PCR. TCRdb called the multiplex PCR reads again in MiXCR, with one record for every CDR3 protein. The sample lists some 520,000 distinct CDR3 sequences; approximately 15% were seen once.

The origin of this receptor is a woman younger than 45 with Graves' ophthalmopathy. The rearrangement joins TRBV5-5 to TRBJ2-7; D may match TRBD1 or TRBD2 (5 bases each). Sequenced material: blood. The CDR3 protein is CASRNTLGRAYEQYF. In nucleotides, the CDR3 is TGTGCCAGCAGGAACACTCTGGGACGGGCCTACGAGCAGTACTTC.